Each of the 14 T cell receptor beta chains below was sequenced from the same sample in a study of cytotoxic CD8 clonotypes in ibrutinib-treated CLL. The table came from immunoSEQ multiplex PCR; TCRdb's copy has only in-frame clones and leaves some out. The repertoire includes 20,000 or so clones, roughly 80% of them detected once, and 4.5% to 7% sits in the top ten. The input for sequencing was PBMCs, taken before ibrutinib treatment. The receptor source for this set is a human donor with chronic lymphocytic leukemia.

This chain links TRBV11-3 with TRBJ2-3; D may be TRBD2 (6 bases). This CDR3 is built from 14 residues. Germline V gene data show CDR1 as SGHNT and CDR2 as YENEEA. The ends were cut back, 5 bases at V and 4 bases at J, with 13 bases in the middle. CDR3 loop: CASSRGTEPDTQYF. The CDR3, as DNA: TGTGCCAGCAGCCGCGGGACTGAACCAGATACGCAGTATTTT.

The chain has TRBV5-4 and TRBJ1-1, with D possibly TRBD1 on 5 matching bases. Looked up from germline, CDR1 is SGHNT and CDR2 is YYREEE (reference sequence). Trimming cost V 6 bases and J 0 bases, with 15 bases left between them. The CDR3 contains 15 residues. CDR3 coding DNA: TGTGCCAGCACCCCGGGACCGCCTATGAACACTGAAGCTTTCTTT. As protein: CASTPGPPMNTEAFF.

The gene calls are TRBV6-1 and TRBJ1-2; unclear D gene. V dropped 9 bases and J dropped 2 bases, with 13 bases sitting between them. Germline V gene data show CDR1 as MNHNS and CDR2 as SASEGT. The CDR3 sequence is 13 residues long. The CDR3 reads CASGPTLNYGYTF. As DNA, the CDR3 is TGTGCCAGTGGACCGACTCTCAACTATGGCTACACCTTC.

This CDR3 reads CASSPGQARGRGETQYF. The CDR3 DNA is TGTGCCAGCAGCCCGGGACAGGCACGGGGAAGGGGAGAGACCCAGTACTTC. The chain couples TRBV5-4 to TRBJ2-5, with 8 bases fitting TRBD1. Per germline, CDR1 SGHNT and CDR2 YYREEE (reference sequence). CDR3 length: 17 amino acids. With V trimmed by 4 bases and J by 4 bases, 15 bases remained unmatched.

The CDR3 is CASSTHLTDTFSGANVLTF. The CDR3, as DNA: TGTGCCAGTAGTACCCACTTGACAGATACCTTCTCTGGGGCCAACGTCCTGACTTTC. This chain links TRBV19 with TRBJ2-6; the D gene is possibly TRBD1 (5 bases). CDR3 size: 19 residues. Trimming left V 4 bases short and J 0 bases short, with 19 bases between. The germline gives CDR1 LNHDA, CDR2 SQIVND (reference sequence). Full variable domain (missing parts from reference TRBV19 and TRBJ2-6): DGGITQSPKYLFRKEGQNVTLSCEQNLNHDAMYWYRQDPGQGLRLIYYSQIVNDFQKGDIAEGYSVSREKKESFPLTVTSAQKNPTAFYLCASSTHLTDTFSGANVLTFGAGSRLTVL.

The chain employs TRBV7-9 and TRBJ2-7; 8 bases match TRBD1. The CDR3 consists of 16 residues. V was pared by 2 bases and J by 2 bases, with 8 bases of the junction left unmatched. Germline V gene sequence: CDR1 SEHNR, CDR2 FQNEAQ (reference sequence). CDR3 amino acids: CASSLIRQGKTYEQYF. DNA for the CDR3: TGTGCCAGCAGCTTAATCCGACAGGGGAAAACCTACGAGCAGTACTTC.

The chain uses TRBV7-8 and TRBJ1-6; D might be TRBD1 (6 bases). The germline gives CDR1 SGHVS, CDR2 FQNEAQ. V lost 3 bases to trimming and J lost 6 bases, with 12 bases between them. The CDR3 runs 15 residues. Written as DNA, the CDR3 is TGTGCCAGCAGCTTCAGAGGACAGCTTAATTCACCCCTCCACTTT. It is translated as CASSFRGQLNSPLHF.

The chain links TRBV10-2 to TRBJ1-4; 10 positions match TRBD1. CDR3 length: 17 amino acids. Germline V CDR1 and CDR2: WSHSY, SAAADI. Losses at the gene ends were 0 bases for V and 5 bases for J; bases not matched to a gene: 6. The CDR3 loop reads CASSESLPGQGNEKLFF. CDR3 nucleotide sequence: TGCGCCAGCAGTGAGTCCCTTCCGGGACAGGGGAATGAAAAACTGTTTTTT.

The genes are TRBV9 and TRBJ2-2, with a possible D match to TRBD2 (6 bases). Looked up from germline, CDR1 is SGDLS and CDR2 is YYNGEE. This CDR3 region has 18 residues. Trimming left V 1 base short and J 1 base short, with 17 bases between. This CDR3 reads CASSVPRGIGGNTGELFF. In nucleotides, the CDR3 is TGTGCCAGCAGCGTACCCCGCGGGATCGGGGGGAACACCGGGGAGCTGTTTTTT.

This clone came up once. This sequence joins TRBV7-2 and TRBJ1-1; D gene uncertain. The CDR3 loop spans 14 amino acids. The germline V gene encodes CDR1 SGHTA and CDR2 FQGNSA. The ends were cut back, 0 bases at V and 1 base at J, with 6 bases in the middle. The CDR3 reads CASSLALGNTEAFF. CDR3 bases: TGTGCCAGCAGCTTAGCGCTTGGGAACACTGAAGCTTTCTTT.

The chain has TRBV7-2 and TRBJ2-5; no firm D call. This CDR3 region has 18 residues. The ends were cut back, 1 base at V and 1 base at J, with 19 bases in the middle. The germline V gene encodes CDR1 SGHTA and CDR2 FQGNSA. The CDR3 DNA is TGTGCCAGCAGCTTAGTTGGGCGGACCACCATCGCCCAAGAGACCCAGTACTTC. Translated: CASSLVGRTTIAQETQYF. The entire variable domain, with the rest obtained from reference TRBV7-2 and TRBJ2-5, is as follows: GAGVSQSPSNKVTEKGKDVELRCDPISGHTALYWYRQSLGQGLEFLIYFQGNSAPDKSGLPSDRFSAERTGGSVSTLTIQRTQQEDSAVYLCASSLVGRTTIAQETQYFGPGTRLLVL.

The chain joins TRBV6-6 to TRBJ1-2, with TRBD1 as a possible D gene (5 bases). Germline loops: CDR1 MNHNY, CDR2 SVGAGI (reference sequence). Trimming left V 6 bases short and J 3 bases short, with 17 bases between. The length of the CDR3 is 15 residues. Here the CDR3 DNA reads TGTGCCAGCAGAGCACGCGGGGGTGTGGACTATGGCTACACCTTC. The encoded protein is CASRARGGVDYGYTF.

V and J are TRBV23-1 and TRBJ1-5; TRBD1 is a possible D gene (5 bases). TRBV23-1 is filed as an ORF, its function uncertain. The V end was cut by 0 bases, the J end by 4 bases, with 7 bases between. This CDR3 spans 14 amino acids. The CDR3 loop is CASSQSTENQPQHF. DNA for the CDR3: TGCGCCAGCAGTCAATCGACAGAAAATCAGCCCCAGCATTTT.

The gene calls are TRBV7-8 and TRBJ2-2; the D is unclear. Germline assignment: CDR1 SGHVS and CDR2 FQNEAQ. This CDR3 is 15 amino acids long. Trimming pared 2 bases from V and 10 bases from J, leaving 17 bases between. The CDR3 here is CASSLPGNTRQELFF. CDR3 bases: TGTGCCAGCAGCTTACCGGGTAACACACGTCAGGAGCTGTTTTTT.